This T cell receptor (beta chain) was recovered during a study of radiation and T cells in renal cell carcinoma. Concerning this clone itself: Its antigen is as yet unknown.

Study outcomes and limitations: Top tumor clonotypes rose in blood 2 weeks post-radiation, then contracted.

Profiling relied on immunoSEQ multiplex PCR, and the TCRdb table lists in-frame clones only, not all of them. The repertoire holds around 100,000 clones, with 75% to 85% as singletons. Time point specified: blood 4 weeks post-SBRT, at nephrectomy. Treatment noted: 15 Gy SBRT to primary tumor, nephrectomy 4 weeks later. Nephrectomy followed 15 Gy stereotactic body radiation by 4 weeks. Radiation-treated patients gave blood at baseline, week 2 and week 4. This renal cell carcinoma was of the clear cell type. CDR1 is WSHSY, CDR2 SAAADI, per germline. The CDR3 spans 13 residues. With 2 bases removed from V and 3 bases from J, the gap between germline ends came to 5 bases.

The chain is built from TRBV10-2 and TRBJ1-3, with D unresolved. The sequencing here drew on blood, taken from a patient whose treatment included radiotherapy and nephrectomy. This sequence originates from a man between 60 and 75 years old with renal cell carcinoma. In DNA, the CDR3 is TGCGCCAGCAGTGAGGTCCGTGGAAACACCATATATTTT. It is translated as CASSEVRGNTIYF.